These T cell receptor beta chains were read from a single sample in a study of T-cell reconstitution after alpha-beta-depleted transplantation in children. MiXCR, run by TCRdb on the PCR reads, gives a single entry per CDR3 protein. The sample includes some 640,000 distinct CDR3 sequences, around 17% of them seen just once. The material sequenced was PBMCs from the stem cell graft donor, taken from the stem cell graft. The origin of the receptors is a human donor who donated a stem cell graft to a child with acute myeloid leukemia. Both conserved end residues are part of each CDR3. Each record gives: D gene, clone size, V gene, J gene, CDR3 DNA, CDR3 protein. A D gene is named only where the DNA matches it firmly. Some rows have no size entry. The others give once, few or many, or a class for an expanded clone.

>-|few|TRBV5-6|TRBJ2-1
TGTGCCAGCAGCGTATTGATATTGGGGGTCTCCTACAATGAGCAGTTCTTC
CASSVLILGVSYNEQFF
>-|many|TRBV20-1|TRBJ1-5
TGCAGTGCTAGAGATAACAGGGATCAGCCCCAGCATTTT
CSARDNRDQPQHF
>-|-|TRBV7-2|TRBJ1-3
TGTGCCAGCAGCCTGAGTGGGCCCGCTGGAAACACCATATATTTT
CASSLSGPAGNTIYF
>-|many|TRBV5-1|TRBJ2-3
TGCGCCAGCAGCTGGGAAGCGGGGCTGAGGGGGGATACGCAGTATTTT
CASSWEAGLRGDTQYF
>-|many|TRBV7-9|TRBJ2-1
TGTGCCAGCAGCTTAGGCCGGGACACATACAATGAGCAGTTCTTC
CASSLGRDTYNEQFF
>TRBD1|-|TRBV27|TRBJ1-5
TGTGCCAGCAGTTTACGTGGCAGGGGGGTTCAGCCCCAGCATTTT
CASSLRGRGVQPQHF
>-|few|TRBV5-5|TRBJ1-1
TGTGCCAGCAGCCCTATATTCCCGAACACTGAAGCTTTCTTT
CASSPIFPNTEAFF
>TRBD1|many|TRBV20-1|TRBJ1-6
TGCAGTGCTAGAGTGCGTCTGACCGGGACAGGGGGCTATGGTTCACCCCTCCACTTT
CSARVRLTGTGGYGSPLHF
>TRBD2|few|TRBV20-1|TRBJ2-1
TGCAGTGCTAGTGGCCCGAGCGGGGGGGGGCCCAATGAGCAGTTCTTC
CSASGPSGGGPNEQFF
>-|few|TRBV5-1|TRBJ1-5
TGCGCCAGCAGCCCAGGACAGACTAGCAATCAGCCCCAGCATTTT
CASSPGQTSNQPQHF
>-|many|TRBV5-5|TRBJ2-1
TGTGCCAGCAGCGTTAGGGGAGAATGGGACTACAATGAGCAGTTCTTC
CASSVRGEWDYNEQFF
>-|many|TRBV29-1|TRBJ1-2
TGCAGCGTTGCGACAAGACCCTCTAACTATGGCTACACCTTC
CSVATRPSNYGYTF
>-|many|TRBV7-2|TRBJ2-7
TGTGCCAGCAGCCCCTTTGGGGAGCTCTCCTACGAGCAGTACTTC
CASSPFGELSYEQYF
>TRBD1|many|TRBV20-1|TRBJ2-7
TGCAGTGCTAGAGACCCGGGACAGGGGGCCTACGAGCAGTACTTC
CSARDPGQGAYEQYF
>-|-|TRBV7-2|TRBJ1-1
TGTGCCAGCAGCTTAAAGAGGAGCACTGAAGCTTTCTTT
CASSLKRSTEAFF
>TRBD1|-|TRBV5-1|TRBJ1-6
TGCGCCAGCAGCTTGGAGGGGACAGTTAATTCACCCCTCCACTTT
CASSLEGTVNSPLHF
>TRBD1|-|TRBV12-3/TRBV12-4|TRBJ2-1
TGTGCCAGCAGTCCACGGGACAGCCAATACAATGAGCAGTTCTTC
CASSPRDSQYNEQFF
>TRBD1|many|TRBV20-1|TRBJ2-7
TGCAGTGCATGGGACAGGAGCTCCTACGAGCAGTACTTC
CSAWDRSSYEQYF
>TRBD2|-|TRBV18|TRBJ2-2
TGTGCCAGCTCACCAGCCGGGACTAGCGAGGCCGGGGAGCTGTTTTTT
CASSPAGTSEAGELFF
>-|few|TRBV5-1|TRBJ2-2
TGCGCCAGCAGGCTGGGGGCCTCCGGGACCGGGGAGCTGTTTTTT
CASRLGASGTGELFF
>-|few|TRBV6-2/TRBV6-3|TRBJ1-1
TGTGCCAGCAGTTACCCAGGGGCGGGGAACACTGAAGCTTTCTTT
CASSYPGAGNTEAFF
>-|many|TRBV12-3/TRBV12-4|TRBJ2-5
TGTGCCAGCAGCTCGCTAGAGACCCAGTACTTC
CASSSLETQYF
>-|-|TRBV27|TRBJ2-2
TGTGCCAGCAGAACAACCGGGGAGCTGTTTTTT
CASRTTGELFF
>TRBD1|many|TRBV20-1|TRBJ1-1
TGCAGCGCTCGGACAGGAAACACTGAAGCTTTCTTT
CSARTGNTEAFF
>-|-|TRBV7-2|TRBJ1-2
TGTGCCAGCAGCCTAGGGGGGGGAGCTTTCGGCTACACCTTC
CASSLGGGAFGYTF
>TRBD2|-|TRBV24-1|TRBJ2-2
TGTGCCACCAGTGATACTAGCGGGGCGGTCGTCGGGGAGCTGTTTTTT
CATSDTSGAVVGELFF
>-|-|TRBV7-9|TRBJ2-6
TGTGCCAGCAGCTTATCTTACTCTGGGGCCAACGTCCTGACTTTC
CASSLSYSGANVLTF
>TRBD2|-|TRBV18|TRBJ2-2
TGTGCCAGCTCACCATCCCTAGCGGGGGCCACCGGGGAGCTGTTTTTT
CASSPSLAGATGELFF
>TRBD1|many|TRBV7-9|TRBJ1-1
TGTGCCAGCAGCTTAGCGGGACAGGCTAACACTGAAGCTTTCTTT
CASSLAGQANTEAFF
>-|-|TRBV7-3|TRBJ2-3
TGTGCCAGCAGCCCCTCACAGGGAATCACAGATACGCAGTATTTT
CASSPSQGITDTQYF
>-|-|TRBV9|TRBJ2-5
TGTGCCAGCAGCGTACTTGGGAGTAGCGGAACCTCCGCCCAGTACTTC
CASSVLGSSGTSAQYF